This TCR beta chain was sequenced for a study of blood T cell repertoires in COVID-19. Study-wide context: COVID-19 samples collected from the United States, Italy and Spain covered acute and convalescent phases.

Patients from Seattle were sampled longitudinally, starting during active infection. The CDR3 is made up of 16 amino acids. Trimming stripped 4 bases from V and 4 bases from J, with 19 bases between. Germline CDR1 KGHSH, CDR2 LQKENI. The authors' processing: Amplification of reference gene primers provided the estimated nucleated cell counts. Only in-frame clones appear in the TCRdb table, and some are missing; sequencing was by immunoSEQ multiplex PCR. The V and J calls and clone size are taken from that table; D and trimming were inferred from the DNA. The sample yields approximately 200,000 clones, 70% to 90% seen once.

The clonotype originates from a person aged 70 to 80 with COVID-19, enrolled during active disease. This chain connects TRBV18 to TRBJ1-1, with TRBD1 as a possible D gene (5 bases). What was sequenced was peripheral blood. The CDR3, as DNA: TGTGCCAGCTCACTATCCGGGCAGGGTGCAGGCACTGAAGCTTTCTTT. Translation gives CASSLSGQGAGTEAFF.